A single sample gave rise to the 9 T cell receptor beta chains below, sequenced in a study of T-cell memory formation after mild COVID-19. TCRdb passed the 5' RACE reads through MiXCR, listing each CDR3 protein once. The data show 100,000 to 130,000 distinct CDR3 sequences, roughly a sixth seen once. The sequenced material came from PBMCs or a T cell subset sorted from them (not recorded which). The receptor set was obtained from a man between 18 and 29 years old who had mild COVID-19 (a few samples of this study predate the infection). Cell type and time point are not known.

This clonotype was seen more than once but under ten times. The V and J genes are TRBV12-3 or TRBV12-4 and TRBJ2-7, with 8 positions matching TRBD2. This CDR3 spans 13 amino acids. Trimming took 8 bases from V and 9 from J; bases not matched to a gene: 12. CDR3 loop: CASGGTSQLRQYF. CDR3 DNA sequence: TGTGCCAGCGGCGGGACTAGTCAGCTTCGGCAGTACTTC.

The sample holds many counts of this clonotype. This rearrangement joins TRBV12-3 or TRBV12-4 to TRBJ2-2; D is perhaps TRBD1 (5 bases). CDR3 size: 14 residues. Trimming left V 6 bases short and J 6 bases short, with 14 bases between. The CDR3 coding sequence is TGTGCCAGCAGGATAGGGGTAAACCCCGGGGAGCTGTTTTTT. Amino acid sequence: CASRIGVNPGELFF.

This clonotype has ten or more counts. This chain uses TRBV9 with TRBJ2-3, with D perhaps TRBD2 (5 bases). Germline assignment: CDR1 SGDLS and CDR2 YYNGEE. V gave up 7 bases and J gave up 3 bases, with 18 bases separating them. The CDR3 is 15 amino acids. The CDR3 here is CASSSSGSATDTQYF. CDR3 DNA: TGTGCCAGCTCCTCCTCGGGTAGCGCGACAGATACGCAGTATTTT. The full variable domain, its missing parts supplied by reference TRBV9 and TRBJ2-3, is DSGVTQTPKHLITATGQRVTLRCSPRSGDLSVYWYQQSLDQGLQFLIQYYNGEERAKGNILERFSAQQFPDLHSELNLSSLELGDSALYFCASSSSGSATDTQYFGPGTRLTVL.

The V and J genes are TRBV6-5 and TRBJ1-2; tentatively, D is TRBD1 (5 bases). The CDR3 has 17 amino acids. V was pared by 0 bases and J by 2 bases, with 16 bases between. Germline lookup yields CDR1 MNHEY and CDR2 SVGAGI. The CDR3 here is CASSYSGAEGANYGYTF. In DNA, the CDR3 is TGTGCCAGCAGTTACTCAGGGGCTGAAGGGGCCAACTATGGCTACACCTTC.

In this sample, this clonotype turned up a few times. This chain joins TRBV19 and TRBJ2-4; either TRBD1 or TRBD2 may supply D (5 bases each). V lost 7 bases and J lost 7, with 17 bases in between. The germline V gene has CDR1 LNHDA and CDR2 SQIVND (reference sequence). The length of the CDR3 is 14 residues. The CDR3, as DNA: TGTGCCAGTAAATACTCCGGGGACGGTAACATTCAGTACTTC. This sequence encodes CASKYSGDGNIQYF.

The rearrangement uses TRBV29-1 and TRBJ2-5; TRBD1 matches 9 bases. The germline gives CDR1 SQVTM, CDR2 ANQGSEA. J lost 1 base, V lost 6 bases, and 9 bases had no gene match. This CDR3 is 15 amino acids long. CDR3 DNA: TGCAGCGTCCTCCCCTGGGACAGGGCCCAAGAGACCCAGTACTTC. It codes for CSVLPWDRAQETQYF.

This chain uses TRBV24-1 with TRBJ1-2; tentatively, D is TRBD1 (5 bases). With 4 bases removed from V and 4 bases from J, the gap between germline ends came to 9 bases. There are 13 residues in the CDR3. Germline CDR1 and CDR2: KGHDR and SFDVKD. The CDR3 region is CATSDGTGYGYTF. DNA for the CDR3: TGTGCCACCAGTGACGGTACAGGCTATGGCTACACCTTC.

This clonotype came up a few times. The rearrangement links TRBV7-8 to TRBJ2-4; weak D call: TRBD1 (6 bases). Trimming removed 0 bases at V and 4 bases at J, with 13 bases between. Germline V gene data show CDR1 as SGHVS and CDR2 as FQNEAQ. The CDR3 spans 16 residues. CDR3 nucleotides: TGTGCCAGCAGCTTAGCTGGACAGCAGTTAAAAAACATTCAGTACTTC. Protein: CASSLAGQQLKNIQYF.

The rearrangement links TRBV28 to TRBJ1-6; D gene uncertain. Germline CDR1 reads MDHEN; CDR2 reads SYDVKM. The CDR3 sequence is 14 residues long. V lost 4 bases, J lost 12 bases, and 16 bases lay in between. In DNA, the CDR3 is TGTGCCAGCAGTTCCCGTCGCGAGTCGGGACCCCTCCACTTT. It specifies CASSSRRESGPLHF.